This T cell receptor (beta chain) was obtained from a study of blood T cell repertoires in COVID-19. Trimming cost V 6 bases and J 3 bases, with 12 bases left between them. CDR1 is LNHDA, CDR2 SQIVND, per germline (reference sequence). CDR3 length: 14 residues. Methods used by the authors: Estimation of nucleated cell counts was performed using reference gene primer amplification. The protocol was immunoSEQ multiplex PCR, while the TCRdb copy is restricted to in-frame clones and leaves out a portion. V and J calls and clone size come straight from that table; D and trimming were deduced from the DNA. Of 250,000 to 300,000 clones listed, around 91% are singletons.

Sequencing input: peripheral blood. This TCR derives from a woman aged 55-70 years with COVID-19, enrolled during active disease. The chain is built from TRBV19 and TRBJ1-5; no clear D gene. Here the CDR3 reads CASRDREHNQPQHF. The CDR3 DNA sequence: TGTGCCAGTAGGGATAGGGAGCACAATCAGCCCCAGCATTTT.